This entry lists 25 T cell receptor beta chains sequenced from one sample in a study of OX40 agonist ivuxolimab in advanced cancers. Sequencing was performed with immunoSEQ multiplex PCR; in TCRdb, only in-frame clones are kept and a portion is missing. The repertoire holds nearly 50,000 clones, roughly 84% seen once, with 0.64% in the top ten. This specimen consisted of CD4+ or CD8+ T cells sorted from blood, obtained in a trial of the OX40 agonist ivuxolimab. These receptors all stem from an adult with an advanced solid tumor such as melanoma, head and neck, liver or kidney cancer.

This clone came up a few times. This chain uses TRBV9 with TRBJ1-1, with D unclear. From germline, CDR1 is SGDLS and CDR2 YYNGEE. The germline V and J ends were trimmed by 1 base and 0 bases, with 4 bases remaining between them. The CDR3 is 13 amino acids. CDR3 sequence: CASSVTMNTEAFF. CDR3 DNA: TGTGCCAGCAGCGTAACAATGAACACTGAAGCTTTCTTT. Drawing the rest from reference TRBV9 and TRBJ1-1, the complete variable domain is DSGVTQTPKHLITATGQRVTLRCSPRSGDLSVYWYQQSLDQGLQFLIQYYNGEERAKGNILERFSAQQFPDLHSELNLSSLELGDSALYFCASSVTMNTEAFFGQGTRLTVV.

The CDR3 sequence: CATSRDYLQTNTEAFF. Written as DNA, the CDR3 is TGTGCCACCAGCAGAGATTATTTACAGACGAACACTGAAGCTTTCTTT. V gene TRBV15 combines with J gene TRBJ1-1; D gene ambiguous. Trimming pared 0 bases from V and 1 base from J, leaving 12 bases between. CDR3 length: 16 residues. CDR1 is LNHNV and CDR2 is YYDKDF in the germline V gene (reference sequence). Combining the CDR3 with reference TRBV15 and TRBJ1-1 gives the whole variable domain DAMVIQNPRYQVTQFGKPVTLSCSQTLNHNVMYWYQQKSSQAPKLLFHYYDKDFNNEADTPDNFQSRRPNTSFCFLDIRSPGLGDTAMYLCATSRDYLQTNTEAFFGQGTRLTVV.

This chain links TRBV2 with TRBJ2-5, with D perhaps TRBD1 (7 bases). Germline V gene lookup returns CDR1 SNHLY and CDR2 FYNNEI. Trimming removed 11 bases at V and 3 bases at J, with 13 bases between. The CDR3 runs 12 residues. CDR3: CAGGTEKETQYF. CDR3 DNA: TGTGCCGGAGGGACAGAGAAAGAGACCCAGTACTTC.

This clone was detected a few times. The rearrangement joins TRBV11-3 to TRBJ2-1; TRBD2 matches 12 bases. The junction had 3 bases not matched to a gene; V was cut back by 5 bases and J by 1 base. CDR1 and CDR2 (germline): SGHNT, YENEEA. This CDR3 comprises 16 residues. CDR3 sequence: CASSTSGGRSYNEQFF. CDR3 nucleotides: TGTGCCAGCAGCACTAGCGGGGGGAGGTCCTACAATGAGCAGTTCTTC.

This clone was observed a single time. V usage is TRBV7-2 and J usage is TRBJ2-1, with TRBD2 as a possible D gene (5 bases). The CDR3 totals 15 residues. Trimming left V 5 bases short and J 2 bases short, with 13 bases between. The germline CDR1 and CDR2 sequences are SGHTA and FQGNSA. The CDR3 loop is CASSLTTGTYNEQFF. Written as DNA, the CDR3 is TGTGCCAGCAGCCTGACCACGGGGACCTACAATGAGCAGTTCTTC.

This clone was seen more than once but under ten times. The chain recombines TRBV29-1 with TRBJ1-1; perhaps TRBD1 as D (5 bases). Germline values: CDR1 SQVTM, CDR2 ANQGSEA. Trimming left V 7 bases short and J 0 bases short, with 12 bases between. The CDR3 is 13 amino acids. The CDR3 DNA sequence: TGCAGCGGCCGGGACGGATTGAACACTGAAGCTTTCTTT. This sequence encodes CSGRDGLNTEAFF.

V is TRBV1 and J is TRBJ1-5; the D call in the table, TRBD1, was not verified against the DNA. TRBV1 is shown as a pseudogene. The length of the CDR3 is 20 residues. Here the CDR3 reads CTSSQDQRDRAPYSNQPQHF. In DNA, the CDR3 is TGCACCAGCAGCCAAGATCAACGGGACAGGGCACCCTACTCAAATCAGCCCCAGCATTTT.

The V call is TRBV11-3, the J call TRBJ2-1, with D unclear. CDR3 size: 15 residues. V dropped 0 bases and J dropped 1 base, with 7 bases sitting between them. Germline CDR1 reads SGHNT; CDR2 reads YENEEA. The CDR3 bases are TGTGCCAGCAGCTTAGATGGCGGTTCCTACAATGAGCAGTTCTTC. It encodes CASSLDGGSYNEQFF.

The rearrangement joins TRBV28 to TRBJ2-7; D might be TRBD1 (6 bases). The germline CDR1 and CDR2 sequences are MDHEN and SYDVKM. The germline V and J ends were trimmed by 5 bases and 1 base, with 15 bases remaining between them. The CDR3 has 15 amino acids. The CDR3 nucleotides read TGTGCCAGCAGTCACCCCGGGACACCTTCCTACGAGCAGTACTTC. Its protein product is CASSHPGTPSYEQYF.

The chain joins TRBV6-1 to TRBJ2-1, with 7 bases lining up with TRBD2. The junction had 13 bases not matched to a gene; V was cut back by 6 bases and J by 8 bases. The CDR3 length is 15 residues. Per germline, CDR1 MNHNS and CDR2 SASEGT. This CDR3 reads CASSGGTYPFHEQFF. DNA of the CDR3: TGTGCCAGCAGCGGGGGGACCTATCCCTTCCATGAGCAGTTCTTC.

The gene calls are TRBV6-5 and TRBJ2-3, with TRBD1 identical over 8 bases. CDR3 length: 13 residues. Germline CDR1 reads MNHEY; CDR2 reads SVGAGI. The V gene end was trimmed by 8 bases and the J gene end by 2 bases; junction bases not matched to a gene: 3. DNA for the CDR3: TGTGCCAGCCGGGACAGGTACACAGATACGCAGTATTTT. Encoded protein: CASRDRYTDTQYF.

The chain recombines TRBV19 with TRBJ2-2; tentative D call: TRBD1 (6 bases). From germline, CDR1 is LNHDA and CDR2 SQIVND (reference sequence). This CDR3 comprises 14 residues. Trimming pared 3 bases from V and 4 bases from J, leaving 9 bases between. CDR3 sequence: CASSIFRGTGELFF. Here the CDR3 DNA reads TGTGCCAGTAGTATCTTCAGGGGCACCGGGGAGCTGTTTTTT. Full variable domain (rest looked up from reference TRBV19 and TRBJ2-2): DGGITQSPKYLFRKEGQNVTLSCEQNLNHDAMYWYRQDPGQGLRLIYYSQIVNDFQKGDIAEGYSVSREKKESFPLTVTSAQKNPTAFYLCASSIFRGTGELFFGEGSRLTVL.

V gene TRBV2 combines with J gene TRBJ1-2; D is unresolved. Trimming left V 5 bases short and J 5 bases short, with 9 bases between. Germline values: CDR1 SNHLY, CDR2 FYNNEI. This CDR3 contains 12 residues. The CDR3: CASSQTEYGYTF. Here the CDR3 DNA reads TGTGCCAGCAGTCAGACGGAATATGGCTACACCTTC.

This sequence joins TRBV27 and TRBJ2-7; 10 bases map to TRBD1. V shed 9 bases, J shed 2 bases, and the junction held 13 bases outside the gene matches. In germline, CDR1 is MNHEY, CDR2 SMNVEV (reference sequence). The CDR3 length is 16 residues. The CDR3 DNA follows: TGTGCCAGTCACCCGGGACAGGGGTTTAGGACCTACGAGCAGTACTTC. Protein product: CASHPGQGFRTYEQYF.

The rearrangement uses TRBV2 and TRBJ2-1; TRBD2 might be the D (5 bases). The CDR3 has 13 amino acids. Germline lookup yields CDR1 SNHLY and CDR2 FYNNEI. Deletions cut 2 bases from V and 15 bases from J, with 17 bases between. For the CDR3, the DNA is TGTGCCAGCAGTGAATCGGCATTGGGGAGATGGTTCTTC. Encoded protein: CASSESALGRWFF.

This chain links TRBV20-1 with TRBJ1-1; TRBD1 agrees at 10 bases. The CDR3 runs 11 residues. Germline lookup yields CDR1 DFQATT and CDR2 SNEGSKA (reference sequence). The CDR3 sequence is CRMGQGPVAFF. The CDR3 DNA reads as TGCAGGATGGGACAGGGGCCGGTGGCTTTCTTT.

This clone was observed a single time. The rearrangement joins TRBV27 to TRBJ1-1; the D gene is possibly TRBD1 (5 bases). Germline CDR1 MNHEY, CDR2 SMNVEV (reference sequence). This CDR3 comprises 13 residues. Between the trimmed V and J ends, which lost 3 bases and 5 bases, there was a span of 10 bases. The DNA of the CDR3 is TGTGCCAGCAGTTTTTCAGGGCAAACTGAAGCTTTCTTT. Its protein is CASSFSGQTEAFF.

The CDR3 coding sequence is TGCGCCAGCAGCAGGGACACCGCTAGGAATGAGCAGTTCTTC. This codes for CASSRDTARNEQFF. The chain couples TRBV5-1 to TRBJ2-1; TRBD1 is a possible D gene (6 bases). Germline V gene lookup returns CDR1 SGHRS and CDR2 YFSETQ. CDR3 length: 14 amino acids. Trimming removed 4 bases from V and 7 bases from J, with 15 bases in between.

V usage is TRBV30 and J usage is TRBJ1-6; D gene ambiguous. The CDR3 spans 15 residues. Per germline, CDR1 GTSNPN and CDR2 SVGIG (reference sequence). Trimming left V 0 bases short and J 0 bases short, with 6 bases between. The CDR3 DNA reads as TGTGCCTGGAGTGTAGGGAGCTCCTATAATTCACCCCTCCACTTT. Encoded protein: CAWSVGSSYNSPLHF.

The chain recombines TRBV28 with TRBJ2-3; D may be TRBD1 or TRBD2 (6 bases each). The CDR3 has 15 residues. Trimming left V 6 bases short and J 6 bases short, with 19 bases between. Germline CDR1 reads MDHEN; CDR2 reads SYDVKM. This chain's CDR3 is CASRGGLLSVDTQYF. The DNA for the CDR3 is TGTGCCAGCAGGGGGGGCCTGCTGTCTGTTGATACGCAGTATTTT.

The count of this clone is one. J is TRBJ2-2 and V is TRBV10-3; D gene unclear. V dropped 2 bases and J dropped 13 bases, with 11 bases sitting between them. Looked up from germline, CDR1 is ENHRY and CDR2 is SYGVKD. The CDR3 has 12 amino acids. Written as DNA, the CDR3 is TGTGCCATCAGTGAGAATAGCTTCGGGCTGTTTTTT. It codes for CAISENSFGLFF.

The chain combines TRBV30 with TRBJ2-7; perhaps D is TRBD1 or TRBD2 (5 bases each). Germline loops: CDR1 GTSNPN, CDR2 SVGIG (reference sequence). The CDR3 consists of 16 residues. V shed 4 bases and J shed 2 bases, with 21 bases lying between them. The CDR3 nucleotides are TGTGCCTGGACCCTGGGACCGCTAGATCTGCCCTACGAGCAGTACTTC. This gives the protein CAWTLGPLDLPYEQYF. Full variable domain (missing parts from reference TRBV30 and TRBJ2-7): SQTIHQWPATLVQPVGSPLSLECTVEGTSNPNLYWYRQAAGRGLQLLFYSVGIGQISSEVPQNLSASRPQDRQFILSSKKLLLSDSGFYLCAWTLGPLDLPYEQYFGPGTRLTVT.

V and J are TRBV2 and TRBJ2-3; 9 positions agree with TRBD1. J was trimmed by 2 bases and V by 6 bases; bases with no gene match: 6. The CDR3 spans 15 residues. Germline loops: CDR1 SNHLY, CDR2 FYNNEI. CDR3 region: CASRSGTGNTDTQYF. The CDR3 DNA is TGTGCCAGCAGATCCGGGACAGGGAACACAGATACGCAGTATTTT.

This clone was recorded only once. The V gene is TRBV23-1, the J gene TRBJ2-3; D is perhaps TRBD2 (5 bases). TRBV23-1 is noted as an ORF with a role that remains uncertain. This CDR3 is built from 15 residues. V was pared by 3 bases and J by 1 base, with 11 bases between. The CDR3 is CASSQRVGCTDTQYF. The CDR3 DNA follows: TGCGCCAGCAGTCAGAGGGTTGGGTGCACAGATACGCAGTATTTT.

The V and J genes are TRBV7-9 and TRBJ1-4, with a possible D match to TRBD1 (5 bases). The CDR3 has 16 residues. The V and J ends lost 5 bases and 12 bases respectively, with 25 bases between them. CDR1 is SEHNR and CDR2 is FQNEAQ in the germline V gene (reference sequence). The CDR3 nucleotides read TGTGCCAGCAGCGGAACTACGGGACTCGTGGGTGGGCAACTGTTTTTT. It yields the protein CASSGTTGLVGGQLFF.